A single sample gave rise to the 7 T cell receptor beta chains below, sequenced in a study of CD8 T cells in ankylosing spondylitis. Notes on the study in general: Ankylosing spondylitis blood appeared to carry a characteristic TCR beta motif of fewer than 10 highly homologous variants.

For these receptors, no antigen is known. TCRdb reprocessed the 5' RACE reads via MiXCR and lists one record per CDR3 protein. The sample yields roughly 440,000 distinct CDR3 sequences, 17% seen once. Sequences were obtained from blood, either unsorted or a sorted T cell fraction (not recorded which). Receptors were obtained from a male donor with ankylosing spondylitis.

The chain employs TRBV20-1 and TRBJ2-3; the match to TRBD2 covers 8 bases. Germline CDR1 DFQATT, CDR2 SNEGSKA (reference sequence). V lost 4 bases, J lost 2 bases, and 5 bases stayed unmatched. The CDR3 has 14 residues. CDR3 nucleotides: TGCAGTGCTACACATAGCGGGGACACAGATACGCAGTATTTT. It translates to CSATHSGDTDTQYF.

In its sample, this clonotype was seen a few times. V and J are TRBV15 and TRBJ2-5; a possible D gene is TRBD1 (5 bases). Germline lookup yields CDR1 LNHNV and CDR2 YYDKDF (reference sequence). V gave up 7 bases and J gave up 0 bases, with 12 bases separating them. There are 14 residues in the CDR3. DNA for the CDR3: TGTGCCACCACCCCGACAGCGAACCAAGAGACCCAGTACTTC. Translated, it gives CATTPTANQETQYF.

The CDR3 spells CASSYDRRGTNTGELFF. CDR3 sequence (DNA): TGTGCCAGCAGTTACGATCGTCGCGGGACGAACACCGGGGAGCTGTTTTTT. The V gene is TRBV6-5, the J gene TRBJ2-2; D might be TRBD2 (6 bases). This CDR3 contains 17 residues. Trimming removed 2 bases at V and 0 bases at J, with 13 bases between. The germline V gene has CDR1 MNHEY and CDR2 SVGAGI.

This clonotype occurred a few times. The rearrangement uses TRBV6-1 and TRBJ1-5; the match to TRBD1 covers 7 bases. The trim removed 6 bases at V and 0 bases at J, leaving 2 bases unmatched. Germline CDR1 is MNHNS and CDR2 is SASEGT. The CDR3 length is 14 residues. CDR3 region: CASRDRYSNQPQHF. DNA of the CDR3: TGTGCCAGCAGGGACAGGTATAGCAATCAGCCCCAGCATTTT.

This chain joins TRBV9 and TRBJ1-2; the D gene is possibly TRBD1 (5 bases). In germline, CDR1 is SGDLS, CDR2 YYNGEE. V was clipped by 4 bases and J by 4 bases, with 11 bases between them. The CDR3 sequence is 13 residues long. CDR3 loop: CASSPRGIYGYTF. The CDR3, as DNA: TGTGCCAGCAGCCCCCGGGGGATCTATGGCTACACCTTC.

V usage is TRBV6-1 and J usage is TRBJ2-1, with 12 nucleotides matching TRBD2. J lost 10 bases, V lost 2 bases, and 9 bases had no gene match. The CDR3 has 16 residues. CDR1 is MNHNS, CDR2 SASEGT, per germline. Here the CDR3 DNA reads TGTGCCAGCAGTGAATCCTCTAGCGGGGGGGGCAGGGAGCAGTTCTTC. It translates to CASSESSSGGGREQFF.

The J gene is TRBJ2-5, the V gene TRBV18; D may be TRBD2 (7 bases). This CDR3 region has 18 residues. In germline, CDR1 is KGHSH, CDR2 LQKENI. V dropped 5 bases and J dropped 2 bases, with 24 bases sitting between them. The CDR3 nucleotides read TGTGCCAGCTCAGCGACTCTAGTCCGGGGGGCCCGGCAAGAGACCCAGTACTTC. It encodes CASSATLVRGARQETQYF.